Sequencing of this TCR beta chain was carried out in a study of beta chain features in type 1 diabetes. With respect to this clone: Its antigen is unknown.

General study points: Insertions were fewer and deletions more numerous at VDJ junctions in type 1 diabetes patients.

All of the isolated RNA was reverse transcribed, so expressed TCRB transcripts were sequenced. The repertoire was sequenced with immunoSEQ multiplex PCR; TCRdb's copy has only in-frame clones and lacks some. Of 200,000 to 250,000 clones listed, 55% to 70% are singletons. This CDR3 has 15 amino acids. Germline values: CDR1 MNHNS, CDR2 SASEGT. Losses at the gene ends were 7 bases for V and 12 bases for J; bases not matched to a gene: 13. The chain couples TRBV6-1 to TRBJ2-1; TRBD2 matches at 12 bases. The material sequenced was naive CD4+ T cells from blood. This sequence originates from a man aged 30 to 39 in good health. In nucleotides, the CDR3 is TGTGCCAGCAACCTTAGGTCGACTAGCGGGAGTAGGCAGTTCTTC. Its protein product is CASNLRSTSGSRQFF.